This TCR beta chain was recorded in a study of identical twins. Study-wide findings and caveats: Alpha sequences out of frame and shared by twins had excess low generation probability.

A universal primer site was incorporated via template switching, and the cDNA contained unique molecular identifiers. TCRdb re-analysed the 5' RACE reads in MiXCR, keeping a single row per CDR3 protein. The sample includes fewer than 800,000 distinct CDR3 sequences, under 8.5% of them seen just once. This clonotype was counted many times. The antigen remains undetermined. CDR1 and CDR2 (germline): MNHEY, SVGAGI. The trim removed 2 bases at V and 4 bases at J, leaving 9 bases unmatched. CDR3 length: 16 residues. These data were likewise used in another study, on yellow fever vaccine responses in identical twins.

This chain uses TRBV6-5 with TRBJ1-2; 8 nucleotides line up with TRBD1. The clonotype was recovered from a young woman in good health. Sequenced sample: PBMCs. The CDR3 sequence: CASSYRDTGTGYGYTF. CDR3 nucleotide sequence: TGTGCCAGCAGTTACCGAGATACCGGGACAGGCTATGGCTACACCTTC.